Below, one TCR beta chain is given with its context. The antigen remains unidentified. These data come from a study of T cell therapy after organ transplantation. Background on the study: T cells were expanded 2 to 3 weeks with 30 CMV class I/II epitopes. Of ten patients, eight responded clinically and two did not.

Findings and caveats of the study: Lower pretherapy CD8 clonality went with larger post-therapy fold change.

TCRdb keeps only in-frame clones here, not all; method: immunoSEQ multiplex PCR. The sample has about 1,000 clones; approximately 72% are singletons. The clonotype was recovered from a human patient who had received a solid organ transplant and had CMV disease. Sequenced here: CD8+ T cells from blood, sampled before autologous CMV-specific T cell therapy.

The CDR3 is CASSYSNIGTNYGYTF. CDR3 nucleotides: TGTGCCAGCAGTTACTCGAATATTGGGACTAACTATGGCTACACCTTC. The chain links TRBV6-5 to TRBJ1-2; the D is unclear. Trimming cost V 0 bases and J 0 bases, with 11 bases left between them. There are 16 residues in the CDR3. Germline V lookup: CDR1 MNHEY, CDR2 SVGAGI.